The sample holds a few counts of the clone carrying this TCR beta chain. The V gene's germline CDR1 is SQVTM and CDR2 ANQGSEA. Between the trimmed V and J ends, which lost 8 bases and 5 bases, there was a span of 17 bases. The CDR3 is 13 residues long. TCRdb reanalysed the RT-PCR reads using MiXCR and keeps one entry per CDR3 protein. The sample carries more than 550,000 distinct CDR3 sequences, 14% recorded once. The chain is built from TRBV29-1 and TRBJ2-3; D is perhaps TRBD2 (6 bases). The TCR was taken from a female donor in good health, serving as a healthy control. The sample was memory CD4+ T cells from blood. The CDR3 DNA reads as TGCAGCCTCGGAAGTAAAGCGGGAGATACGCAGTATTTT. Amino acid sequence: CSLGSKAGDTQYF.